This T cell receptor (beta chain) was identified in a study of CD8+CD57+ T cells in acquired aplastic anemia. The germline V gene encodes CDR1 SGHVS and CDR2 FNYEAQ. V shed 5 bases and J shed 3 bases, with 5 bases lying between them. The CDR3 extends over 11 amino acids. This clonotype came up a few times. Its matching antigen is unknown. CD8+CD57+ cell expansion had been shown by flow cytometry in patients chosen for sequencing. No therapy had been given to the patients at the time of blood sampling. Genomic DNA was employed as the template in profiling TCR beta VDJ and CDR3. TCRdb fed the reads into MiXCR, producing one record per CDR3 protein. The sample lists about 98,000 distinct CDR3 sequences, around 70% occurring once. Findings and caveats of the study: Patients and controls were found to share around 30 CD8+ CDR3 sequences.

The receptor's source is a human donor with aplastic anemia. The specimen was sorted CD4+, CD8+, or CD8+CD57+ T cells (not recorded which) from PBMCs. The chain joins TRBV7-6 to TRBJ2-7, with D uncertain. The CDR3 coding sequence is TGTGCCAGCAGCGACGGCTACGAGCAGTACTTC. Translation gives CASSDGYEQYF.